This entry is about one TCR beta chain. Per germline, CDR1 MNHEY and CDR2 SVGAGI. This CDR3 is built from 15 residues. The data were taken from a study of cytomegalovirus exposure and HLA in healthy donors. The study ran its PCR with 60 Vbeta and 13 Jbeta primers. Produced via immunoSEQ multiplex PCR; TCRdb's table is partial and in-frame only. Counted here are 80,000 to 95,000 clones, 80% to 90% occurring once; the ten biggest clones make up about 2%. The sequenced sample was PBMCs. This clonotype was sampled from a woman in her twenties or thirties in good health and CMV-seronegative. The chain has TRBV6-5 and TRBJ2-5; 8 bases align to TRBD1. The DNA end is more similar to TRBJ2-7, so the J call may be wrong. CDR3 coding DNA: TGTGCCAGCAGTCCCCATCGACAGGGGTCCTACGAGCAGTACTTC. Protein sequence: CASSPHRQGSYEQYF.